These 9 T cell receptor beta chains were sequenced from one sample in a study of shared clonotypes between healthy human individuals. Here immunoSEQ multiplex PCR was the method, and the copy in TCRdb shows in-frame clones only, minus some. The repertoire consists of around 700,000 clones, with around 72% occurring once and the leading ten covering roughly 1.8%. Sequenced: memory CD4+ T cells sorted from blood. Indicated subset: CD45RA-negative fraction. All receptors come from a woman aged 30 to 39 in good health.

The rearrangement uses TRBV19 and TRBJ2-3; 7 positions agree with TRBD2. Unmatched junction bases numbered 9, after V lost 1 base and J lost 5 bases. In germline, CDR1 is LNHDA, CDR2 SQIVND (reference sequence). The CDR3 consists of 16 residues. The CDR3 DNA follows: TGTGCCAGTAGTATAGGTAGCGGGTCTTTGGGAGATACGCAGTATTTT. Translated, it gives CASSIGSGSLGDTQYF.

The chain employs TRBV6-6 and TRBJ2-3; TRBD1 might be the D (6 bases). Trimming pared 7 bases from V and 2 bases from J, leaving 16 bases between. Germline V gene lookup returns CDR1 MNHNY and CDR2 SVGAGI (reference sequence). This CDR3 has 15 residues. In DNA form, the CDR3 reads TGTGCCAGCACCTTGGGGGCAGGGGTCACAGATACGCAGTATTTT. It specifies CASTLGAGVTDTQYF.

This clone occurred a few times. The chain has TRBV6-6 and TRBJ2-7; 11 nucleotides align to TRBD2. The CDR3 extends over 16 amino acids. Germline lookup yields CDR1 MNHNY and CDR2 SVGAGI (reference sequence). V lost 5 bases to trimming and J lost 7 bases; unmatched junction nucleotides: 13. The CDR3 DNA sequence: TGTGCCAGCAGTGGGAGTAGCGGGGGGGCTACGAGAGAGCAGTACTTC. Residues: CASSGSSGGATREQYF.

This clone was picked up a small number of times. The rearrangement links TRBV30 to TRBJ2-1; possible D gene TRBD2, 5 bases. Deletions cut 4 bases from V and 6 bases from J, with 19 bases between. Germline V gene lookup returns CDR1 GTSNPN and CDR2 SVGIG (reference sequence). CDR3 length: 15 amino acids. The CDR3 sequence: CAWTHPALGSNEQFF. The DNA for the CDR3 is TGTGCCTGGACTCATCCCGCACTTGGGAGCAATGAGCAGTTCTTC.

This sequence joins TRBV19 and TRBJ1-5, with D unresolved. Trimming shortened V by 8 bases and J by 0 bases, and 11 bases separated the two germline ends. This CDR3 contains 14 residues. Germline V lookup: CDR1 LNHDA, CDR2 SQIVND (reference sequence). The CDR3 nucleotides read TGTGCCAGTGTGTCCCGCTATAGCAATCAGCCCCAGCATTTT. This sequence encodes CASVSRYSNQPQHF.

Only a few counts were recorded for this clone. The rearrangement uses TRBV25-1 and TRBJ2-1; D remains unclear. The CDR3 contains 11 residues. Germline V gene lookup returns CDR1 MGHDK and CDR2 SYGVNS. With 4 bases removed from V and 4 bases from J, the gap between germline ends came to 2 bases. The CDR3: CASSVYNEQFF. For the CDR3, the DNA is TGTGCCAGCAGTGTATACAATGAGCAGTTCTTC. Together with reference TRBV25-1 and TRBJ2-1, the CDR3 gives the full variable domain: EADIYQTPRYLVIGTGKKITLECSQTMGHDKMYWYQQDPGMELHLIHYSYGVNSTEKGDLSSESTVSRIRTEHFPLTLESARPSHTSQYLCASSVYNEQFFGPGTRLTVL.

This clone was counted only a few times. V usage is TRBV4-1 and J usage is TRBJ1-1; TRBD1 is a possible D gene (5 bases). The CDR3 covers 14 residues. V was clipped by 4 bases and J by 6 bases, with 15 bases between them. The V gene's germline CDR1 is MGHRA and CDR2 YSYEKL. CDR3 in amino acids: CASSPRGAGAEAFF. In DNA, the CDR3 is TGCGCCAGCAGCCCCCGTGGGGCGGGGGCTGAAGCTTTCTTT.

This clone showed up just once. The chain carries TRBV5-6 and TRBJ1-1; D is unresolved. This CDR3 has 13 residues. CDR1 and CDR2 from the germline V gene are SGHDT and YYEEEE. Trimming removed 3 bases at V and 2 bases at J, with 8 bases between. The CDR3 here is CASSSRPNTEAFF. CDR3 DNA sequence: TGTGCCAGCAGCTCCCGACCTAACACTGAAGCTTTCTTT.

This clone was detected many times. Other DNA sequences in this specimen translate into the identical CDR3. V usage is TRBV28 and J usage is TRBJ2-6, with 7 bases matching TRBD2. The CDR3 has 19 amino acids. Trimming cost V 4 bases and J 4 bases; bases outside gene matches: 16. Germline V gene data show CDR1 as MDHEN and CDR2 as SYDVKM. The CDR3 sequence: CASSSFWGGEGLGANVLTF. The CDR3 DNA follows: TGTGCCAGCAGTTCGTTCTGGGGTGGGGAGGGATTAGGGGCCAACGTCCTGACTTTC.